The source of this T cell receptor (beta chain) is a study of T cells in Graves' hyperthyroidism and ophthalmopathy. Researchers took RNA transcripts and amplified the TCR beta CDR3 regions from them. HTBI primers were employed in a first-round RT-PCR of the TCR CDR3. TCRdb passed the multiplex PCR reads through MiXCR, listing each CDR3 protein once. Of 600,000 to 700,000 distinct CDR3 sequences listed, 45% are singletons. Per germline, CDR1 SGHRS and CDR2 YFSETQ. The CDR3 has 15 amino acids. Trimming removed 4 bases at V and 2 bases at J, with 15 bases between. This clonotype was picked up a small number of times. Its target is unknown. The study's findings and limits: The authors' 13 V-J model separated ophthalmopathy from stable hyperthyroidism. Most expanded thyroid clonotypes above 0.001 also appeared in blood. Ophthalmopathy, as predicted by the model, came a median 6.5 months after the prediction.

Sequencing was done on a sample of peripheral blood or thyroid tissue (not recorded which). This clonotype originated in an adult man with Graves' disease, either hyperthyroidism or ophthalmopathy (not recorded which). The V and J genes are TRBV5-1 and TRBJ1-2; D call uncertain. CDR3 sequence: CASSIGRELNYGYTF. The CDR3, as DNA: TGCGCCAGCAGCATAGGACGGGAACTCAACTATGGCTACACCTTC.